The T cell receptor (beta chain) under discussion was sequenced for a study of blood T cells in healthy people across ages. Across the whole study: Researchers report that template switching captured about one barcoded beta molecule per two T cells.

CDR3 length equals 16 residues. Germline loops: CDR1 SGHRS, CDR2 YFSETQ. The ends were cut back, 1 base at V and 0 bases at J, with 11 bases in the middle. Study-level findings and limits: Lack of knowledge of donor CMV status possibly confounded expanded clonotype changes. Reliance upon unsorted PBMCs precluded definitive naive versus antigen-experienced comparison. Diversity estimates from one million T cells were considered underestimates.

Remarks on this clonotype: What it binds is not known.

Sample-barcoded 5' priming and a J-beta primer mix drove a second PCR of roughly 6 to 12 cycles. MiXCR was run by TCRdb on the 5' RACE reads, yielding one entry per CDR3 protein. The sample consists of 1.2 million to 1.5 million distinct CDR3 sequences, approximately 40% of them appearing once. Sequencing was done on a sample of blood. This chain connects TRBV5-1 to TRBJ1-5; D remains ambiguous. This TCR derives from a woman between 18 and 29 years old in good health. CDR3 in DNA: TGCGCCAGCAGCTTGAACGTCTTAGATAGCAATCAGCCCCAGCATTTT. It specifies CASSLNVLDSNQPQHF.